This T cell receptor (beta chain) was identified in a study of breast tumors, draining lymph nodes, adjacent tissues listed by TCRdb under 2016. With regard to the full study: TCR beta repertoires were compared across tumor, adjacent nontumor tissue and axillary lymph nodes obtained from breast cancer patients. The study was designed to assess the relationships and possible T-cell exchange between tumor, surrounding tissue and draining lymph node repertoires in human breast cancer.

The CDR3 sequence holds 13 residues, the cysteine and phenylalanine included. The read is trimmed to its CDR3 DNA, 39 bases read in frame from base 1. The germline V gene (reference sequence) specifies DFQATT as CDR1 and SNEGSKA as CDR2. V and J are truncated by 2 bases and 10 bases respectively, leaving an intervening sequence of 12 bases. As to this clonotype: Its recognized antigen is unknown. One base away there is no much larger clone; base qualities are not given.

Lymph node samples came from the axillary draining lymph nodes of breast cancer patients. The run used an Illumina HiSeq 2000. Multiplex PCR amplification was used to build the TCR beta chain libraries. High-throughput sequencing was used to analyze the amplified TCR beta chain products. TCRdb trimmed the raw reads at Q25, called clones with MiXCR and kept productive beta chains. Merged by CDR3 protein, the rows form single entries marked with the most common genes and DNA. The sample table shows around 150,000 distinct CDR3 sequences, and about 30% are seen once. Approximately 2.3% of the sample goes to the ten largest clones. Overall results and qualifications from the work: Tumor and nontumor tissue repertoires were significantly more similar in luminal-like than in basal-like breast cancer. A scenario in which most tumor T cells derive from the lymph node and then expand within tumor tissue was judged to be consistent with the data. Tumor T-cell repertoires showed less diversity than lymph node repertoires and more diversity than nontumor tissue repertoires, and tumor T-cell repertoires showed preferential V and J gene usage. The study presented the conclusion that tumor T cells originate in lymph nodes as consistent with a hypothesis, not as something directly demonstrated.

Rearrangement joined TRBV20-1 to TRBJ1-6, with TRBD1 tentatively as D gene (6 bases match). The sequence derives from a female donor with breast cancer. Some clones in this sample may be carry-over from other donors' samples. The sequencing sample was made of axillary lymph node tissue. In nucleotides, the sequence is TGCAGTGCTAGACAGGGACACGGGTCACCCCTCCACTTT. It specifies CSARQGHGSPLHF.